Following are 10 T cell receptor beta chains from one sample sequenced in a study of post-analysis software for immune sequencing data. Unique molecular identifiers were present in the TCR beta cDNA libraries. Via MiXCR, TCRdb re-called the PCR reads, giving one row per CDR3 protein. The repertoire holds 650,000 to 850,000 distinct CDR3 sequences, with approximately 44% as singletons. Antigens of these TCRs are unknown. Study outcomes and limitations: In patients, TRBV5-6, TRBV5-1 and TRBV20-1 belonged to five TRBV segments found more frequently than in controls.

Input material: blood. These receptor sequences come from a girl aged 10-17 years with multiple sclerosis.

The chain is built from TRBV6-2 or TRBV6-3 and TRBJ2-7, with D unclear. CDR3 length: 11 residues. Germline V CDR1 and CDR2: MNHEY, SVGEGT. The germline V and J ends were trimmed by 9 bases and 3 bases, with 9 bases remaining between them. The CDR3 loop reads CARSKLYEQYF. CDR3 in DNA: TGTGCCAGGAGTAAGCTCTACGAGCAGTACTTC.

The V and J genes are TRBV12-3 or TRBV12-4 and TRBJ2-1, with 7 bases identical to TRBD1. The CDR3 loop spans 16 amino acids. V gave up 6 bases and J gave up 4 bases; unmatched junction bases: 12. This CDR3 reads CASRGTVRSLYNEQFF. DNA for the CDR3: TGTGCCAGCAGAGGGACAGTGAGAAGTTTATACAATGAGCAGTTCTTC.

In this sample, this clonotype turned up once. The chain couples TRBV11-2 to TRBJ2-1; no reliable D call. The CDR3 covers 12 residues. Germline V gives CDR1 SGHAT, CDR2 FQNNGV. V shed 3 bases and J shed 10 bases, with 10 bases lying between them. CDR3 nucleotide sequence: TGTGCCAGCAGCTTGAGCTCCTACGAGCAGTTCTTC. Protein: CASSLSSYEQFF.

This clonotype has a handful of counts. The V gene is TRBV7-9, the J gene TRBJ1-1, with D unclear. The CDR3 length is 14 residues. V was shortened by 5 bases and J by 1 base, with 11 bases between the two germline ends. CDR1 SEHNR and CDR2 FQNEAQ come from the germline V gene (reference sequence). The DNA for the CDR3 is TGTGCCAGCAGCCCGGAGGGTGCGAACACTGAAGCTTTCTTT. Translation gives CASSPEGANTEAFF.

This clonotype was picked up a small number of times. This sequence joins TRBV6-6 and TRBJ2-7; D is unresolved. The CDR3 consists of 13 residues. From germline, CDR1 is MNHNY and CDR2 SVGAGI (reference sequence). V was pared by 7 bases and J by 2 bases, with 12 bases between. CDR3 sequence (DNA): TGTGCCAGCACAGATAGTAGCCCCTACGAGCAGTACTTC. Translating gives CASTDSSPYEQYF.

This clonotype was recorded only once. The junction does not match germline at one end; this may be a read error. The chain links TRBV28 to TRBJ2-4, with D unresolved. Near its end, the DNA agrees better with TRBJ2-7, so the J call may be wrong. This CDR3 spans 12 amino acids. Germline CDR1 reads MDHEN; CDR2 reads SYDVKM. The CDR3 sequence: CPSSLGSYEQYF. Here the CDR3 DNA reads TGTCCCAGCAGTCTGGGCTCTTACGAGCAGTACTTC.

The V call is TRBV7-3, the J call TRBJ2-7; 7 nucleotides align to TRBD1. The germline gives CDR1 SGHTA, CDR2 FQGTGA. This CDR3 is built from 13 residues. Germline trimming cut 5 bases from V and 3 bases from J; bases unmatched to any gene: 4. CDR3: CASSRQGGYEQYF. The CDR3 coding sequence is TGTGCCAGCAGCCGACAGGGTGGCTACGAGCAGTACTTC.

This clonotype was counted between two and nine times. V and J are TRBV20-1 and TRBJ2-7, with 9 bases matching TRBD1. Per germline, CDR1 DFQATT and CDR2 SNEGSKA (reference sequence). The CDR3 runs 13 residues. Losses at the gene ends were 7 bases for V and 2 bases for J; bases not matched to a gene: 6. The CDR3 spells CSGGTGRTYEQYF. The DNA of the CDR3 is TGCAGTGGAGGGACAGGGAGGACCTACGAGCAGTACTTC.

The rearrangement links TRBV7-9 to TRBJ2-1, with D perhaps matching TRBD2 (6 bases). V was clipped by 2 bases and J by 7 bases, with 12 bases between them. CDR3 size: 14 residues. From germline, CDR1 is SEHNR and CDR2 FQNEAQ (reference sequence). The CDR3 reads CASSLKEGWNEQFF. The CDR3, as DNA: TGTGCCAGCAGCTTAAAGGAGGGGTGGAATGAGCAGTTCTTC.

The chain is built from TRBV12-3 or TRBV12-4 and TRBJ2-7, with D tentatively TRBD2 (5 bases). V lost 4 bases and J lost 0, with 19 bases in between. This CDR3 comprises 17 residues. The CDR3 here is CASSSPRAGPSSYEQYF. CDR3 nucleotides: TGTGCCAGCAGTTCCCCCCGGGCGGGCCCGAGCTCCTACGAGCAGTACTTC.